Each of the 29 T cell receptor beta chains below was sequenced from the same sample in a study of T cells in Graves' hyperthyroidism and ophthalmopathy. Amplification of TCR beta CDR3 regions used RNA as the template. Researchers ran a first-round RT-PCR on the TCR CDR3 using the HTBI primer set. TCRdb ran MiXCR on the multiplex PCR reads and lists one entry per CDR3 protein. The sample lists about 300,000 distinct CDR3 sequences; 20% to 25% were seen once. Sequenced sample: blood. The receptors were gathered from a man between 40 and 49 years old with Graves' hyperthyroidism that later progressed to Graves' ophthalmopathy.

This clonotype was seen many times. The gene calls are TRBV28 and TRBJ2-7; 9 bases fit TRBD1. Trimming at V came to 6 bases and at J to 5 bases, leaving 8 bases not matched to a gene. The germline CDR1 and CDR2 sequences are MDHEN and SYDVKM. The CDR3 covers 14 residues. CDR3 residues: CASRRDRVHHEQYF. In DNA, the CDR3 is TGTGCCAGCAGGAGGGACAGGGTCCACCACGAGCAGTACTTC.

This clonotype was seen more than once but under ten times. This chain joins TRBV11-2 and TRBJ2-5; 7 positions agree with TRBD1. V dropped 4 bases and J dropped 4; count of bases not matched to a gene: 15. This CDR3 is 17 amino acids long. Germline CDR1 SGHAT, CDR2 FQNNGV. The CDR3 is CASSSYRGSRFGETQYF. The CDR3 bases are TGTGCCAGCAGCTCCTACAGGGGATCACGGTTTGGAGAGACCCAGTACTTC.

This clonotype was seen many times. A much larger clone is a single base away; this may be a read error. The chain has TRBV14 and TRBJ1-1; no clear D gene. The ends were cut back, 1 base at V and 4 bases at J, with 7 bases in the middle. The CDR3 totals 13 residues. The germline V gene has CDR1 SGHDN and CDR2 FVKESK. CDR3 in amino acids: CASSQGLGTEAFF. CDR3 bases: TGTGCCAGCAGCCAAGGTTTAGGCACTGAAGCTTTCTTT.

The table lists this clonotype with many counts. The chain carries TRBV6-1 and TRBJ2-7, with no clear D. Trimming pared 4 bases from V and 0 bases from J, leaving 13 bases between. The CDR3 spans 15 residues. Germline lookup yields CDR1 MNHNS and CDR2 SASEGT. In nucleotides, the CDR3 is TGTGCCAGCAGTGTCGCTGTGAGTGTCTCCTACGAGCAGTACTTC. Amino acids: CASSVAVSVSYEQYF.

The sample holds many counts of this clonotype. The rearrangement links TRBV20-1 to TRBJ2-7; weak D call: TRBD2 (6 bases). CDR3 size: 13 residues. Trimming took 6 bases from V and 7 from J, leaving 19 bases between them. In germline, CDR1 is DFQATT, CDR2 SNEGSKA (reference sequence). CDR3 amino acids: CSASGLPLEEQYF. The CDR3 DNA is TGCAGTGCATCGGGACTCCCCTTAGAGGAGCAGTACTTC.

The chain is built from TRBV19 and TRBJ2-6; weak D call: TRBD1 (5 bases). Germline lookup yields CDR1 LNHDA and CDR2 SQIVND (reference sequence). The CDR3 loop spans 17 amino acids. V was pared by 3 bases and J by 2 bases, with 14 bases between. The DNA for the CDR3 is TGTGCCAGTAGTATTTTGGACAAGGTCGCTGGGGCCAACGTCCTGACTTTC. It codes for CASSILDKVAGANVLTF.

This clonotype was seen repeatedly, ten times or more. The rearrangement links TRBV7-3 to TRBJ2-2; D possibly corresponds to TRBD1 (6 bases). Germline V gene sequence: CDR1 SGHTA, CDR2 FQGTGA. This CDR3 is built from 16 residues. V was shortened by 3 bases and J by 0 bases, with 11 bases between the two germline ends. CDR3 residues: CASSLSTGTNTGELFF. The CDR3 DNA reads as TGTGCCAGCAGCTTGTCGACAGGCACGAACACCGGGGAGCTGTTTTTT.

The genes are TRBV4-1 and TRBJ1-6; no clear D gene. This CDR3 spans 17 amino acids. Germline assignment: CDR1 MGHRA and CDR2 YSYEKL. The V gene lost 4 bases and the J gene lost 0 bases, with 13 bases spanning the gap. CDR3 region: CASSPGPTTSYNSPLHF. Written as DNA, the CDR3 is TGCGCCAGCAGCCCCGGCCCGACCACCTCCTATAATTCACCCCTCCACTTT.

There are many counts of this clonotype. Mismatch with germline at one junction end may stem from a read error. The gene calls are TRBV18 and TRBJ1-2, with TRBD1 as a possible D gene (5 bases). The CDR3 sequence is 12 residues long. Looked up from germline, CDR1 is KGHSH and CDR2 is LQKENI. CDR3 sequence: CANSPRSGGYTF. As DNA, the CDR3 is TGTGCCAACTCACCACGTTCAGGGGGCTACACCTTC.

This clonotype was counted ten times or more. The CDR3: CSARRSANTGELFF. The CDR3 nucleotides read TGCAGTGCTAGAAGGTCCGCGAACACCGGGGAGCTGTTTTTT. The gene calls are TRBV20-1 and TRBJ2-2; the D is unclear. Trimming pared 2 bases from V and 0 bases from J, leaving 7 bases between. The CDR3 runs to 14 residues. Germline values: CDR1 DFQATT, CDR2 SNEGSKA (reference sequence).

The V and J genes are TRBV12-3 or TRBV12-4 and TRBJ1-5; weak D call: TRBD1 (6 bases). This CDR3 has 17 amino acids. The V end lost 5 bases, the J end lost 3 bases, and 20 bases lay between the germline ends. CDR3 region: CASSPRGQVGINQPQHF. CDR3 nucleotide sequence: TGTGCCAGCAGTCCTCGGGGGCAGGTTGGGATCAATCAGCCCCAGCATTTT.

The V gene is TRBV12-3 or TRBV12-4, the J gene TRBJ2-5, with 8 nucleotides matching TRBD1. The ends lost 6 bases at V and 1 base at J; junction bases unmatched: 10. This CDR3 is built from 16 residues. The CDR3, as DNA: TGTGCCAGCAGCCACTTTGGACAGGGCGGCCAAGAGACCCAGTACTTC. Its protein is CASSHFGQGGQETQYF.

At least ten counts were recorded for this clonotype. The chain has TRBV5-1 and TRBJ2-2, with a possible D match to TRBD1 (5 bases). Looked up from germline, CDR1 is SGHRS and CDR2 is YFSETQ. The CDR3 runs to 16 residues. Trimming removed 4 bases at V and 5 bases at J, with 18 bases between. CDR3 residues: CASSPTGWAQTGELFF. In nucleotides, the CDR3 is TGCGCCAGCAGCCCTACAGGATGGGCTCAAACCGGGGAGCTGTTTTTT.

This clonotype was recorded at least ten times. The chain joins TRBV25-1 to TRBJ2-7; 11 bases are shared with TRBD2. V dropped 6 bases and J dropped 3; count of bases not matched to a gene: 10. Germline assignment: CDR1 MGHDK and CDR2 SYGVNS. The CDR3 consists of 16 residues. Here the CDR3 reads CASSGASGRRLYEQYF. CDR3 nucleotides: TGTGCCAGCAGCGGCGCTAGCGGGAGGCGGCTCTACGAGCAGTACTTC.

The rearrangement uses TRBV6-2 or TRBV6-3 and TRBJ1-3; D unclear. CDR3 length: 16 residues. Trimming shortened V by 0 bases and J by 2 bases, and 11 bases separated the two germline ends. In germline, CDR1 is MNHEY, CDR2 SVGEGT. Written as DNA, the CDR3 is TGTGCCAGCAGTTACTCGTCGAGACTACCTGGAAACACCATATATTTT. Translation gives CASSYSSRLPGNTIYF.

The chain recombines TRBV6-1 with TRBJ1-5, with D unclear. Trimming removed 7 bases from V and 0 bases from J, with 16 bases in between. The CDR3 spans 16 residues. Germline-derived CDR1 and CDR2 are MNHNS and SASEGT. For the CDR3, the DNA is TGTGCCAGCAACGTGGCAGGCCCGTATAGCAATCAGCCCCAGCATTTT. Amino acids: CASNVAGPYSNQPQHF.

This clonotype was seen ten or more times. The rearrangement joins TRBV14 to TRBJ2-2; D is unresolved. The germline V gene has CDR1 SGHDN and CDR2 FVKESK. The V gene lost 2 bases and the J gene lost 6 bases, with 7 bases spanning the gap. This CDR3 spans 13 amino acids. The CDR3 region has the DNA TGTGCCAGCAGCCAATCTAGATCCGGGGAGCTGTTTTTT. This gives the protein CASSQSRSGELFF.

This clonotype has ten or more counts. The V and J genes are TRBV6-5 and TRBJ1-2, with 7 bases matching TRBD1. CDR3 length equals 13 residues. V shed 6 bases and J 6 bases; nucleotides not matched to a gene: 7. The germline V gene has CDR1 MNHEY and CDR2 SVGAGI. The CDR3 nucleotides are TGTGCCAGCAGATCGGACAGGTTTAATGGCTACACCTTC. It encodes CASRSDRFNGYTF.

This clonotype was seen many times. The V gene is TRBV11-1, the J gene TRBJ1-1; the D gene is possibly TRBD1 (5 bases). The CDR3 runs 14 residues. Deletions cut 2 bases from V and 2 bases from J, with 9 bases between. The germline CDR1 and CDR2 sequences are SGHAT and FQDESV (reference sequence). The CDR3 loop is CASSLRQGNTEAFF. The CDR3, as DNA: TGTGCCAGCAGCTTAAGGCAGGGAAACACTGAAGCTTTCTTT.

This clonotype was counted many times. This sequence may be a read error, since a much larger clone differs from it by one base. The rearrangement links TRBV6-5 to TRBJ2-7, with D possibly matching TRBD2 (6 bases). Germline loops: CDR1 MNHEY, CDR2 SVGAGI. The CDR3 sequence is 14 residues long. Between the trimmed V and J ends, which lost 4 bases and 6 bases, there was a span of 16 bases. CDR3 sequence reads: CASSLLGLTSEQYF. Here the CDR3 DNA reads TGTGCCAGCAGTTTGTTGGGACTCACGAGCGAGCAGTACTTC.

This chain uses TRBV20-1 with TRBJ1-2; 12 bases align to TRBD1. Germline CDR1 DFQATT, CDR2 SNEGSKA (reference sequence). V shed 3 bases and J 6 bases; nucleotides not matched to a gene: 8. The CDR3 loop spans 15 amino acids. The CDR3 sequence is CSASSLGQGADGYTF. The CDR3 DNA sequence: TGCAGTGCTAGCTCCTTGGGACAGGGGGCAGATGGCTACACCTTC.

This clonotype was counted ten times or more. The V call is TRBV12-3 or TRBV12-4, the J call TRBJ1-1; D remains ambiguous. There are 13 residues in the CDR3. Trimming shortened V by 5 bases and J by 3 bases, and 10 bases separated the two germline ends. The CDR3 bases are TGTGCCAGCAGTCATAACACCGACACTGAAGCTTTCTTT. Protein: CASSHNTDTEAFF.

Ten or more counts support this clonotype. The chain joins TRBV29-1 to TRBJ1-2, with TRBD1 matching 9 bases. The V gene end was trimmed by 4 bases and the J gene end by 4 bases; junction bases not matched to a gene: 13. This CDR3 region has 16 residues. CDR1 is SQVTM, CDR2 ANQGSEA, per germline. This CDR3 is CSVGGSTGGAGYGYTF. The CDR3 region has the DNA TGCAGCGTTGGGGGTAGCACAGGGGGCGCGGGCTATGGCTACACCTTC.

The gene calls are TRBV27 and TRBJ2-6, with D possibly TRBD1 on 6 matching bases. From germline, CDR1 is MNHEY and CDR2 SMNVEV (reference sequence). The ends were cut back, 7 bases at V and 3 bases at J, with 16 bases in the middle. CDR3 length equals 16 residues. The CDR3 nucleotides read TGTGCCAGCACCCAACCGGACAGATATGGGGCCAACGTCCTGACTTTC. It encodes CASTQPDRYGANVLTF.

The CDR3 nucleotides are TGTGCCAGCAGGAAGGACAGGGGAAACTATGGCTACACCTTC. Translating gives CASRKDRGNYGYTF. The chain uses TRBV6-4 and TRBJ1-2, with 9 bases fitting TRBD1. V shed 6 bases and J 2 bases; nucleotides not matched to a gene: 4. The CDR3 covers 14 residues. Germline V gene lookup returns CDR1 MRHNA and CDR2 SNTAGT.

The chain is built from TRBV9 and TRBJ2-7, with D uncertain. CDR1 and CDR2 (germline): SGDLS, YYNGEE. Trimming left V 0 bases short and J 7 bases short, with 17 bases between. The CDR3 has 15 amino acids. CDR3 nucleotides: TGTGCCAGCAGCGTAGAACAAGGGCCCTTTAGGGAGCAGTACTTC. Residues: CASSVEQGPFREQYF.

In its sample, this clonotype was seen many times. V and J are TRBV6-2 or TRBV6-3 and TRBJ2-5; D not resolved. There are 14 residues in the CDR3. Trimming removed 7 bases at V and 2 bases at J, with 14 bases between. From germline, CDR1 is MNHEY and CDR2 SVGEGT. The CDR3 reads CASNPERAQETQYF. The DNA of the CDR3 is TGTGCCAGCAACCCGGAAAGGGCACAAGAGACCCAGTACTTC.

The chain couples TRBV28 to TRBJ2-7, with D possibly being TRBD1 or TRBD2 (5 bases each). Trimming removed 7 bases at V and 2 bases at J, with 15 bases between. Germline V gene sequence: CDR1 MDHEN, CDR2 SYDVKM. CDR3 size: 14 residues. The CDR3 coding sequence is TGTGCCAGCAAGTTAGGGACCTTCCCCTACGAGCAGTACTTC. This codes for CASKLGTFPYEQYF.

This clonotype was recorded many times. The rearrangement joins TRBV27 to TRBJ1-5, with D possibly being TRBD1 (5 bases). Trimming took 5 bases from V and 7 from J, leaving 21 bases between them. The CDR3 is 16 amino acids. Per germline, CDR1 MNHEY and CDR2 SMNVEV (reference sequence). CDR3 nucleotides: TGTGCCAGCAGTCCAGTGGGAGGGGCGATGGGACAGCCCCAGCATTTT. It encodes CASSPVGGAMGQPQHF.